The entry that follows covers one T cell receptor beta chain sequence. Its antigen is not known. The V segment lost 1 base and the J segment 3 bases; nucleotides outside the gene matches: 5. The CDR3 has 16 amino acids. Germline V gene sequence: CDR1 SGHAT, CDR2 FQNNGV. This entry comes from a study of OX40 agonist ivuxolimab in advanced cancers. Study-wide background: Partial responses were seen in three patients, one with hepatocellular carcinoma and two with cutaneous melanoma.

Study conclusions and caveats: Dose levels from 0.1 to 3.0 mg/kg saw CD4+ and CD8+ blood T cells expand clonally by week 6. On average, a greater number of expanded clones characterised CD8+ T cells relative to CD4+.

Repertoires were generated with immunoSEQ multiplex PCR, while TCRdb's copy carries only in-frame clones and drops some. In the table there are tens of thousands of clones, 70% to 90% of which are singletons. This TCR derives from an adult with an advanced solid tumor such as melanoma, head and neck, liver or kidney cancer. The sequences come from CD4+ or CD8+ T cells sorted from blood, collected in a trial of the OX40 agonist ivuxolimab. The chain joins TRBV11-2 to TRBJ2-7, with 11 bases lining up with TRBD2. The CDR3 region is CASSLALAGGHYEQYF. In DNA form, the CDR3 reads TGTGCCAGCAGCTTAGCCCTAGCGGGGGGACACTACGAGCAGTACTTC.